This T cell receptor beta chain was identified during a study of Ad26.COV2.S vaccination and SARS-CoV-2 variants. Study in general: Intramuscular Ad26.COV2.S at 5x10^10 or 1x10^11 viral particles.

V dropped 8 bases and J dropped 1 base, with 13 bases sitting between them. Germline V gene sequence: CDR1 ENHRY, CDR2 SYGVKD. This CDR3 comprises 14 residues. Generated by immunoSEQ multiplex PCR, the TCRdb table keeps only in-frame clones and is missing some. The sample records 410,000 or so clones, around 93% being singletons. Indicated treatment: about 20 received Ad26.COV2.S at low or high dose, single or two shots; about 5 received placebo; per-sample allocation not given. All samples were drawn on day 63, counting from the first vaccine or placebo injection. Sequences were derived from peripheral blood, sampled in a trial of Ad26.COV2.S vaccine versus placebo. The clonotype comes from a person aged 18 to 59 who received the Ad26.COV2.S COVID-19 vaccine or a placebo. The gene calls are TRBV10-3 and TRBJ2-3, with D hard to call. CDR3 amino acids: CAIGSVMGTDTQYF. As DNA, the CDR3 is TGTGCCATCGGAAGCGTAATGGGCACAGATACGCAGTATTTT.